This T cell receptor beta chain was found in a study of graft-versus-host responses after intestinal transplantation. Worth noting for this clone: Its antigen is unknown.

Germline loops: CDR1 SGHDT, CDR2 YYEEEE. V gave up 1 base and J gave up 6 bases, with 5 bases separating them. The CDR3 consists of 12 residues. Method: immunoSEQ multiplex PCR; TCRdb's copy keeps in-frame clones and lacks some. The sample contains over 45,000 clones, 80% to 95% of which appear only once. Points from the study as a whole: Detected in recipient marrow were GvH clones, some of which were first observed in ileum or blood.

The rearrangement uses TRBV5-6 and TRBJ2-1, with D unclear. Sequenced here: PBMCs, sampled about 120 weeks after a first intestinal transplant, on the day of a second. The receptor was derived from a human patient who received an intestinal transplant, so some T cells may come from the graft donor. The CDR3 here is CASSLITNEQFF. CDR3 sequence (DNA): TGTGCCAGCAGCTTGATCACCAATGAGCAGTTCTTC.